These 2 T cell receptor beta chains were sequenced from one sample in a study of blood T cell repertoires in COVID-19. Sequencing used immunoSEQ multiplex PCR; TCRdb keeps in-frame clones, though not all of them. The sample includes roughly 400,000 clones, 85% to 90% seen only once; the top ten take roughly 1.1%. The sequenced sample was PBMCs or T cells enriched from blood (not recorded which). Receptor source: a man aged 25 to 45 who had recovered from COVID-19.

The chain uses TRBV30 and TRBJ2-3, with 10 positions matching TRBD2. The CDR3 spans 17 residues. CDR1 and CDR2 (germline): GTSNPN, SVGIG (reference sequence). With 0 bases clipped from V and 4 bases from J, the junction kept 10 bases outside the gene matches. CDR3 bases: TGTGCCTGGAGTGTGAGCGGGAGGGTTTTCGTATCAGATACGCAGTATTTT. Translating it yields CAWSVSGRVFVSDTQYF.

V and J are TRBV27 and TRBJ1-5; no clear D. V lost 6 bases to trimming and J lost 0 bases, with 12 bases between them. The CDR3 totals 15 residues. From germline, CDR1 is MNHEY and CDR2 SMNVEV (reference sequence). The CDR3 reads CASSPLGYSNQPQHF. CDR3 coding DNA: TGTGCCAGCAGCCCCCTGGGCTATAGCAATCAGCCCCAGCATTTT.